This T cell receptor (beta chain) was documented in a study of T cells in Graves' hyperthyroidism and ophthalmopathy. The CDR3 sequence is 16 residues long. Germline CDR1 SGHTA, CDR2 FQGNSA. The V segment lost 0 bases and the J segment 4 bases; nucleotides outside the gene matches: 5. In regard to this clonotype: The antigen remains undetermined.

The study, taken as a whole, reports: A 13 V-J model separated ophthalmopathy from stable hyperthyroidism. It was a median 6.5 months before onset that the model predicted ophthalmopathy.

The study excluded patients with uncontrolled infection, other autoimmune disease, pregnancy or lactation. The TCR beta CDR3 regions underwent amplification using RNA transcripts as the source. During a first-round RT-PCR of the TCR CDR3, the HTBI primer set was used. TCRdb used MiXCR to reprocess the multiplex PCR reads, holding one entry per CDR3 protein. This sample has approximately 520,000 distinct CDR3 sequences, with around 21% found just once. The TCR sequence derives from a man younger than 35 with Graves' hyperthyroidism. Sequencing was performed on blood. V and J are TRBV7-2 and TRBJ2-3; TRBD2 matches at 9 bases. The CDR3 sequence: CASSLANSGGADTQYF. DNA of the CDR3: TGTGCCAGCAGCTTAGCCAATAGCGGGGGCGCAGATACGCAGTATTTT.